A selection of T cell receptor beta chains follows, all from one sample in a study of blood T cell repertoires in COVID-19. Method: immunoSEQ multiplex PCR; TCRdb's copy keeps in-frame clones and lacks some. The sample lists about 57,000 clones; approximately 80% were seen once. The specimen was PBMCs or T cells enriched from blood (not recorded which). The receptor source for this set is a woman aged 40 to 50 with acute COVID-19. Both conserved end residues are part of each CDR3. A D gene is named only where the DNA matches it firmly. A clone size is listed for some rows: how often the clone was seen (once, few, many), or a class if it is expanded.

J gene: TRBJ1-4
V gene: TRBV10-3
D gene: -
clone size: -
CDR3 protein: CAISPAGATNEKLFF
CDR3 DNA: TGTGCCATCAGTCCGGCGGGGGCAACTAATGAAAAACTGTTTTTT

J gene: TRBJ2-2
V gene: TRBV5-8
D gene: TRBD2
clone size: -
CDR3 protein: CASSSGLATRELFF
CDR3 DNA: TGTGCCAGCAGCTCGGGACTAGCGACTAGGGAGCTGTTTTTT

J gene: TRBJ1-1
V gene: TRBV4-1
D gene: -
clone size: few
CDR3 protein: CASSPTNTEAFF
CDR3 DNA: TGCGCCAGCAGCCCTACGAACACTGAAGCTTTCTTT

J gene: TRBJ1-1
V gene: TRBV28
D gene: -
clone size: -
CDR3 protein: CASSGRGGTEAFF
CDR3 DNA: TGTGCCAGCAGCGGCAGGGGTGGCACTGAAGCTTTCTTT

J gene: TRBJ2-3
V gene: TRBV6-6
D gene: -
clone size: -
CDR3 protein: CASSYRLRSGTDTQYF
CDR3 DNA: TGTGCCAGCAGTTACAGGTTGAGGTCGGGTACAGATACGCAGTATTTT

J gene: TRBJ2-2
V gene: TRBV4-2
D gene: -
clone size: -
CDR3 protein: CASSQDARGTGELFF
CDR3 DNA: TGTGCCAGCAGCCAAGACGCCAGGGGCACCGGGGAGCTGTTTTTT

J gene: TRBJ2-1
V gene: TRBV7-6
D gene: TRBD1
clone size: -
CDR3 protein: CASSSWTGDDEQFF
CDR3 DNA: TGTGCCAGCAGCTCCTGGACAGGGGACGATGAGCAGTTCTTC

J gene: TRBJ2-7
V gene: TRBV7-8
D gene: TRBD1
clone size: -
CDR3 protein: CASSQYRGRSGYEQYF
CDR3 DNA: TGTGCCAGCAGCCAGTACAGGGGGCGGAGTGGTTACGAGCAGTACTTC

J gene: TRBJ1-2
V gene: TRBV5-4
D gene: -
clone size: -
CDR3 protein: CASSSRRGQEDGYTF
CDR3 DNA: TGTGCCAGCAGCTCACGAAGGGGCCAAGAGGATGGCTACACCTTC

J gene: TRBJ2-1
V gene: TRBV5-8
D gene: TRBD2
clone size: -
CDR3 protein: CASSLGLAGGGRQFF
CDR3 DNA: TGTGCCAGCAGCTTGGGACTAGCGGGAGGTGGTCGGCAGTTCTTC

J gene: TRBJ2-1
V gene: TRBV5-6
D gene: TRBD2
clone size: few
CDR3 protein: CASSLWGLGLNEQFF
CDR3 DNA: TGTGCCAGCAGCCTTTGGGGACTAGGCCTCAATGAGCAGTTCTTC

J gene: TRBJ2-7
V gene: TRBV27
D gene: TRBD2
clone size: -
CDR3 protein: CASSSGTSGNYEQYF
CDR3 DNA: TGTGCCAGCAGTTCCGGGACTAGCGGGAACTACGAGCAGTACTTC

J gene: TRBJ2-1
V gene: TRBV4-1
D gene: TRBD1
clone size: -
CDR3 protein: CASSHQDRRVNEQFF
CDR3 DNA: TGCGCCAGCAGCCACCAGGACAGGCGGGTCAATGAGCAGTTCTTC

J gene: TRBJ1-1
V gene: TRBV2
D gene: TRBD1
clone size: -
CDR3 protein: CASRPQGFGTEAFF
CDR3 DNA: TGTGCCAGCAGACCACAGGGGTTTGGCACTGAAGCTTTCTTT

J gene: TRBJ2-7
V gene: TRBV5-1
D gene: -
clone size: -
CDR3 protein: CASSLGQIYEQYF
CDR3 DNA: TGCGCCAGCAGCTTGGGACAAATTTACGAGCAGTACTTC

J gene: TRBJ2-1
V gene: TRBV29-1
D gene: TRBD2
clone size: once
CDR3 protein: CSVVELAGVDEQFF
CDR3 DNA: TGCAGCGTTGTTGAACTAGCGGGGGTGGATGAGCAGTTCTTC